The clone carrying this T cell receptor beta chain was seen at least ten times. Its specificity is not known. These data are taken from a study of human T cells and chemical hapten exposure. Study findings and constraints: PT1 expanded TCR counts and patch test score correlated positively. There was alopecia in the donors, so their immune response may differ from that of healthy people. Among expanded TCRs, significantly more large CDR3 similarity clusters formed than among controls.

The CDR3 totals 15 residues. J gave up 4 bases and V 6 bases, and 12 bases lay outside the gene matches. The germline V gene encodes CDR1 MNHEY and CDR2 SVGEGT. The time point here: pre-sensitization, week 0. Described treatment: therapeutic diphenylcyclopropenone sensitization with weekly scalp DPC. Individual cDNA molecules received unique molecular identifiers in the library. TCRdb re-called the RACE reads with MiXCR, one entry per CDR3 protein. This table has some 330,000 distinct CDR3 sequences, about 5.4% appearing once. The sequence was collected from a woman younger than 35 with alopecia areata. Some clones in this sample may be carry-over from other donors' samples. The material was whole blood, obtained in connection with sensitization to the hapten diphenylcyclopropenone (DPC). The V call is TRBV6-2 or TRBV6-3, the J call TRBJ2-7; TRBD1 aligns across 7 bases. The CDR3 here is CASRRTVGGAYEQYF. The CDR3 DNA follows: TGTGCCAGCAGGAGGACCGTAGGGGGCGCGTACGAGCAGTACTTC.